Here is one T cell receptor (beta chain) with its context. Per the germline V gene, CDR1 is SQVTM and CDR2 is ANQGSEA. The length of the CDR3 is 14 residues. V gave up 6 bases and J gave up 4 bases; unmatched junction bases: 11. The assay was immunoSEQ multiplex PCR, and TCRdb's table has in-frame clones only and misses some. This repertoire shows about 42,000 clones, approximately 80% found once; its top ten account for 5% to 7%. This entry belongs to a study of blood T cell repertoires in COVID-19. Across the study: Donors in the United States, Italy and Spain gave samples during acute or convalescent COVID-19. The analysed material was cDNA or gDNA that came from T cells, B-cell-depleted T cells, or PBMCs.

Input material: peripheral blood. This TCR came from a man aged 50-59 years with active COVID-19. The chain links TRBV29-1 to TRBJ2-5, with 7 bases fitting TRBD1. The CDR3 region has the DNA TGCAGCGTGTCCGGGACAGCGACGGGAGAGACCCAGTACTTC. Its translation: CSVSGTATGETQYF.